This TCR beta chain was obtained from a study of blood T cell repertoires in COVID-19. Study summary: Samples came from the United States, Italy and Spain, spanning acute and convalescent COVID-19.

The data were produced by immunoSEQ multiplex PCR, yet TCRdb's version contains in-frame clones alone and is incomplete. The sample has 200,000 to 300,000 clones, roughly 79% seen once; the top ten hold 6.5% to 9.5%. The CDR3 runs 15 residues. After removal of 5 bases from V and 11 bases from J, the junction contained 15 bases not matched to a gene. Germline V CDR1 and CDR2: SGHTA, FQGNSA. It was during active infection that Seattle patients were enrolled and then longitudinally followed. J is TRBJ1-1 and V is TRBV7-2; 9 nucleotides agree with TRBD1. Source material: peripheral blood. The origin of this receptor is a woman of 80 years or more with COVID-19, enrolled during active disease. The CDR3 sequence is CASSRRAGTGIGAFF. The DNA of the CDR3 is TGTGCCAGCAGCAGGCGGGCCGGGACAGGGATCGGTGCTTTCTTT. The full variable domain, with the rest looked up from reference TRBV7-2 and TRBJ1-1, is GAGVSQSPSNKVTEKGKDVELRCDPISGHTALYWYRQSLGQGLEFLIYFQGNSAPDKSGLPSDRFSAERTGGSVSTLTIQRTQQEDSAVYLCASSRRAGTGIGAFFGQGTRLTVV.